The following is a T cell receptor beta chain sequence with its context. The antigen is not known. The V and J ends lost 5 bases and 0 bases, in that order; junction bases with no gene match: 5. CDR3 length: 15 amino acids. Germline loops: CDR1 SGHRS, CDR2 YFSETQ. Time point meaning: after neoadjuvant nivolumab, at surgical resection. These oral cavity squamous cell carcinomas were HPV-negative and locally advanced. Clones were read by immunoSEQ multiplex PCR, and TCRdb kept only the in-frame ones, dropping some. The sample carries almost 8,500 clones, under 75% recorded once. The sample comes from a study of neoadjuvant anti-PD-1 for oral cavity cancer. Study-level information: Non-progressing patients received a fourth nivolumab dose near day 43, then surgery on days 50-56. Findings and limits, study-wide: After neoadjuvant nivolumab, PBMC T cell clonality was significantly higher in non-responders than responders.

This sample comprised PBMCs, obtained after nivolumab (anti-PD-1) treatment. This clonotype originated in a person aged 35-79 years with oral cavity squamous cell carcinoma. The chain combines TRBV5-1 with TRBJ1-3; TRBD1 aligns across 7 bases. Written as DNA, the CDR3 is TGCGCCAGCAGAGGGGGCGATTCCTCTGGAAACACCATATATTTT. Amino acids: CASRGGDSSGNTIYF.